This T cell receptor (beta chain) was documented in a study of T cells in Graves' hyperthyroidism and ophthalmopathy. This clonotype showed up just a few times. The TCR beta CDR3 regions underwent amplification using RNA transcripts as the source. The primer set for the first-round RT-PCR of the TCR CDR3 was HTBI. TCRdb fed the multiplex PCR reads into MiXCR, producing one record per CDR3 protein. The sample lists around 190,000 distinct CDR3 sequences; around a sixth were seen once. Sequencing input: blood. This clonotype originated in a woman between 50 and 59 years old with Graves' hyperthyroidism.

The CDR3 is CASSSLGDPGTSLAKNIQYF. The CDR3 DNA follows: TGTGCCAGCAGCTCGCTAGGGGATCCCGGGACTAGCCTAGCCAAAAACATTCAGTACTTC. J is TRBJ2-4 and V is TRBV7-9, with 9 bases identical to TRBD2. The CDR3 extends over 20 amino acids. The trim removed 4 bases at V and 0 bases at J, leaving 16 bases unmatched. Germline CDR1 is SEHNR and CDR2 is FQNEAQ (reference sequence).